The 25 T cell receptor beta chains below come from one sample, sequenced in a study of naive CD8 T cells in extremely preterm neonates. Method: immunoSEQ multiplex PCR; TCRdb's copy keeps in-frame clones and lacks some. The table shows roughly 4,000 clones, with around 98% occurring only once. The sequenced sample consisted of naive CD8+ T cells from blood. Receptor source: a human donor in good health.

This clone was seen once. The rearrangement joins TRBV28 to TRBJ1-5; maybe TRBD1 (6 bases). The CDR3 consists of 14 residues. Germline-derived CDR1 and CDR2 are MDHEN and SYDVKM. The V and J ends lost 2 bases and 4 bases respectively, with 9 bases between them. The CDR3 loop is CASSLHRENQPQHF. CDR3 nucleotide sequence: TGTGCCAGCAGTTTACACAGGGAGAATCAGCCCCAGCATTTT.

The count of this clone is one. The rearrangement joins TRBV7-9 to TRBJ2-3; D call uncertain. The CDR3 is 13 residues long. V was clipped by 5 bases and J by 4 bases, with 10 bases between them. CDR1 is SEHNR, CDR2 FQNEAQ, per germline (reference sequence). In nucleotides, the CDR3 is TGTGCCAGCAGCGCCTCGACTGCAGATACGCAGTATTTT. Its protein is CASSASTADTQYF.

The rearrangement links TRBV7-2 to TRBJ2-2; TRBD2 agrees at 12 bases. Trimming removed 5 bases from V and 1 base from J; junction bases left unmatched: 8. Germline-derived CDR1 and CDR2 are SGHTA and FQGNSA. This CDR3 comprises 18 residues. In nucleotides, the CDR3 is TGTGCCAGCAGCCCAAGGATACTAGCGGGGGGGAACACCGGGGAGCTGTTTTTT. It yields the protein CASSPRILAGGNTGELFF.

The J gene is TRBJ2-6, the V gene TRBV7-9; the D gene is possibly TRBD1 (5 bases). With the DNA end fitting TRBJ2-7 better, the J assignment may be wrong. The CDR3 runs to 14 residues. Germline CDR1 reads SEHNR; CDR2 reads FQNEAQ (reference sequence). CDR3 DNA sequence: TGTGCCAGCAGGGCCGGAGACCAGGGCTACGAGCAGTACTTC. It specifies CASRAGDQGYEQYF.

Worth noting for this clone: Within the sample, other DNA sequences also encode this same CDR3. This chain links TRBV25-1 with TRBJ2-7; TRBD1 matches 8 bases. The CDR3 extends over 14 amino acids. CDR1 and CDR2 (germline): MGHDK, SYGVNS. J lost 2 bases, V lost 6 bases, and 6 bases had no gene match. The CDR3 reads CASSHRDRTYEQYF. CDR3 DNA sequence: TGTGCCAGCAGCCACCGGGACAGGACCTACGAGCAGTACTTC.

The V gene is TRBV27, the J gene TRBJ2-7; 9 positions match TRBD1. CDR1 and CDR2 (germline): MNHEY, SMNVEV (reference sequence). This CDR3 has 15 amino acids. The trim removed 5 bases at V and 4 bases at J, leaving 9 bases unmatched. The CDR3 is CASSPGQGDMYEQYF. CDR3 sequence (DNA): TGTGCCAGCAGTCCGGGACAGGGTGATATGTACGAGCAGTACTTC.

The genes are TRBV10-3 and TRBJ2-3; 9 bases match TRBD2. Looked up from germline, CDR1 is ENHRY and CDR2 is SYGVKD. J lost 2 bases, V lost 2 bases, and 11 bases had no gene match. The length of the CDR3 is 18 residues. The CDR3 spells CAISEPLEPGLATDTQYF. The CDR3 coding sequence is TGTGCCATCAGTGAGCCACTGGAACCGGGACTAGCCACAGATACGCAGTATTTT.

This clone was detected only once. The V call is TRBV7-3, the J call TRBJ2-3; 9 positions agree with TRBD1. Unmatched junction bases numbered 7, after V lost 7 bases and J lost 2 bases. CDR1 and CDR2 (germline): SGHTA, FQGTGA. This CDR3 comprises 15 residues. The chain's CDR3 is CASNPRDRATDTQYF. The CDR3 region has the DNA TGTGCCAGCAACCCGCGGGACAGGGCCACAGATACGCAGTATTTT.

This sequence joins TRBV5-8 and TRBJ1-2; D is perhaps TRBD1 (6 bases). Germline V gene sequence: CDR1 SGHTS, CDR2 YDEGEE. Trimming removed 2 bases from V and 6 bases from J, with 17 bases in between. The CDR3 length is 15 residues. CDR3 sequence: CASSFPTGYPDGYTF. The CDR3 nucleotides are TGTGCCAGCAGCTTCCCGACAGGCTACCCGGATGGCTACACCTTC.

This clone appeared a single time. The CDR3: CASSLQGAGELFF. For the CDR3, the DNA is TGTGCCAGCAGCTTGCAAGGGGCCGGGGAGCTGTTTTTT. The chain recombines TRBV5-4 with TRBJ2-2; D perhaps matches TRBD1 (5 bases). Germline values: CDR1 SGHNT, CDR2 YYREEE (reference sequence). The germline V and J ends were trimmed by 1 base and 6 bases, with 7 bases remaining between them. CDR3 length: 13 residues.

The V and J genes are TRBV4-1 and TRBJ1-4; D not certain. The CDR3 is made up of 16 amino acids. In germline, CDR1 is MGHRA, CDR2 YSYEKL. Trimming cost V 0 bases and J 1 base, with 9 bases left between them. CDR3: CASSQDLRETNEKLFF. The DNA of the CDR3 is TGCGCCAGCAGCCAAGATCTTCGGGAAACTAATGAAAAACTGTTTTTT.

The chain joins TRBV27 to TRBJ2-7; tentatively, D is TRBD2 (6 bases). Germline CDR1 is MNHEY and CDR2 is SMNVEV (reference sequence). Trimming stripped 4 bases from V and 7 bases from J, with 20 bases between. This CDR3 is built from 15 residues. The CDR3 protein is CASSSVTAGTGEQYF. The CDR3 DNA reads TGTGCCAGCAGTTCGGTCACCGCGGGGACGGGAGAGCAGTACTTC.

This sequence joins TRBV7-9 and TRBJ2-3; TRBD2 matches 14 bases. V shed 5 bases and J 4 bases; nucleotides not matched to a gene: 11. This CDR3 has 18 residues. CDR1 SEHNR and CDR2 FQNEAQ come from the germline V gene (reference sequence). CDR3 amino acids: CASSPGTSGGLGADTQYF. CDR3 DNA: TGTGCCAGCAGCCCCGGGACTAGCGGGGGTCTGGGGGCAGATACGCAGTATTTT.

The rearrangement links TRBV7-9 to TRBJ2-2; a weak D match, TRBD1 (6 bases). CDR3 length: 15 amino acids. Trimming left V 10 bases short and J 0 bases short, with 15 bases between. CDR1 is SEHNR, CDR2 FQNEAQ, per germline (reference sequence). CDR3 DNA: TGTGCCACCCCAAAACAGGGCGCGAACACCGGGGAGCTGTTTTTT. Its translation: CATPKQGANTGELFF.

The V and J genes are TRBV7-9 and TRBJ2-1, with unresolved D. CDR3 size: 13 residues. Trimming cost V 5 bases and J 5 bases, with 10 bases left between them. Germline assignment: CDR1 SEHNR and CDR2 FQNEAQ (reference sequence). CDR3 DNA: TGTGCCAGCAGCACTACTGAGGACAATGAGCAGTTCTTC. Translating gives CASSTTEDNEQFF. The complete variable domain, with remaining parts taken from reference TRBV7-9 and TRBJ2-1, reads DTGVSQNPRHKITKRGQNVTFRCDPISEHNRLYWYRQTLGQGPEFLTYFQNEAQLEKSRLLSDRFSAERPKGSFSTLEIQRTEQGDSAMYLCASSTTEDNEQFFGPGTRLTVL.

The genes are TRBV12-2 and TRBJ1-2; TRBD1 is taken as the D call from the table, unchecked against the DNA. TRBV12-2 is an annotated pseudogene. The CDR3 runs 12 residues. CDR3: CASRRFRGSYTF. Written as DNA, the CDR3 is TGTGCAAGTCGCCGTTTCAGGGGGAGCTACACCTTC.

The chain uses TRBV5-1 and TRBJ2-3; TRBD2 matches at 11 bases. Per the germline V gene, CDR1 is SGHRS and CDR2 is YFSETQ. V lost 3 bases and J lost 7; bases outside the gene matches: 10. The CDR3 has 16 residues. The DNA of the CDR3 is TGCGCCAGCAGCTCCAATAGCGGGGGGGAGGTGAATACGCAGTATTTT. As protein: CASSSNSGGEVNTQYF.

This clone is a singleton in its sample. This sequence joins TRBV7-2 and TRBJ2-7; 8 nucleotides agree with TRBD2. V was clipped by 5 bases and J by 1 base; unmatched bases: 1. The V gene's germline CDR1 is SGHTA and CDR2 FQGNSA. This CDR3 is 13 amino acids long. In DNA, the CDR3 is TGTGCCAGCAGCCGGGGGGGGTCCTACGAGCAGTACTTC. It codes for CASSRGGSYEQYF.

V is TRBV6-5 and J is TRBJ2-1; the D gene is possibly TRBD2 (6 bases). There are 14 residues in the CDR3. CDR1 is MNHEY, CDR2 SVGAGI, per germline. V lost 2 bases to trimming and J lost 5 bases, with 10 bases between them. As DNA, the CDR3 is TGTGCCAGCAGTTACGGCGGGGATCACAATGAGCAGTTCTTC. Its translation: CASSYGGDHNEQFF.

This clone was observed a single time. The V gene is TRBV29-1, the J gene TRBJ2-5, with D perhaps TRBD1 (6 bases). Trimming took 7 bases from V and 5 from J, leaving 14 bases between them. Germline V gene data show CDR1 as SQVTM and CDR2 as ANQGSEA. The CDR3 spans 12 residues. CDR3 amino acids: CSAQGRRETQYF. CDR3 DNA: TGCAGCGCTCAGGGGCGCAGGGAGACCCAGTACTTC. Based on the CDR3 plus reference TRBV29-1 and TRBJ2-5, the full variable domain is SAVISQKPSRDICQRGTSLTIQCQVDSQVTMMFWYRQQPGQSLTLIATANQGSEATYESGFVIDKFPISRPNLTFSTLTVSNMSPEDSSIYLCSAQGRRETQYFGPGTRLLVL.

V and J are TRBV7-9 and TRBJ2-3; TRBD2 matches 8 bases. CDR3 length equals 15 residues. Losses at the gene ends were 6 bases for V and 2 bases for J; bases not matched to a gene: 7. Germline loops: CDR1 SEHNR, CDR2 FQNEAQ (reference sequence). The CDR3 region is CASRRGGPDTDTQYF. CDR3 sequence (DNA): TGTGCCAGCAGACGGGGGGGCCCGGACACAGATACGCAGTATTTT.

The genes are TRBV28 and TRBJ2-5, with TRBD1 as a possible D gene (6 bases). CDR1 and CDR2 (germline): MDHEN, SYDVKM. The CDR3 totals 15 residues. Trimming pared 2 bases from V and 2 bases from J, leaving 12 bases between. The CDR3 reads CASSLAWDKQETQYF. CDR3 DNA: TGTGCCAGCAGTTTAGCATGGGACAAACAAGAGACCCAGTACTTC.

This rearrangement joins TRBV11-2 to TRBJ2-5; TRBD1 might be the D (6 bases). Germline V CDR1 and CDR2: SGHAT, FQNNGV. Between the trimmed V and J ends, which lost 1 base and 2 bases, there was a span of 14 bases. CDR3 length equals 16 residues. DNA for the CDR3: TGTGCCAGCAGCTTAGGGTTTCGGACAGAACAAGAGACCCAGTACTTC. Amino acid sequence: CASSLGFRTEQETQYF.

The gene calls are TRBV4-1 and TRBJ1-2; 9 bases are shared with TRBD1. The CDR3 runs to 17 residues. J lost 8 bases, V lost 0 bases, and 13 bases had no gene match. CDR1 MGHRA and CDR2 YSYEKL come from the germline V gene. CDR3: CASSQDHPTQGADGYTF. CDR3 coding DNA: TGCGCCAGCAGCCAAGATCACCCCACACAGGGGGCCGACGGCTACACCTTC.

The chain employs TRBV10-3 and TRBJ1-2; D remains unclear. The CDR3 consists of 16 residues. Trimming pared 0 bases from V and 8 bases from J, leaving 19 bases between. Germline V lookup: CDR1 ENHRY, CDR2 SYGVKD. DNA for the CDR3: TGTGCCATCAGTGAGTCGGCAGAATATGATGGAGAGGGCTACACCTTC. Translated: CAISESAEYDGEGYTF.